This TCR beta chain was retrieved from a study of T cells in localized non-small cell lung cancer. Method: immunoSEQ multiplex PCR; TCRdb's copy keeps in-frame clones and lacks some. The data contain about 39,000 clones, roughly 83% of them singletons. Regarding this clone: Its antigen is still unknown.

Findings of the study overall: A median of roughly 50 of the top 100 tumor clones appeared in adjacent lung, which was paired and uninvolved. Heterogeneity remains possible because sequencing was limited to only one tumor region. Among blood samples, higher T cell density accompanied longer overall survival.

V shed 6 bases, J shed 0 bases, and the junction held 4 bases outside the gene matches. The CDR3 consists of 15 residues. Germline-derived CDR1 and CDR2 are SGHRS and YFSETQ. The source is a woman aged 35 to 69 with stage II squamous cell lung carcinoma. V is TRBV5-1 and J is TRBJ2-3; 10 nucleotides align to TRBD2. The input for sequencing was PBMCs, taken before any cancer treatment. The CDR3 reads CASTLAGASTDTQYF. CDR3 nucleotides: TGCGCCAGCACCCTAGCGGGGGCTAGCACAGATACGCAGTATTTT.